This T cell receptor (beta chain) emerged from a study of cytomegalovirus exposure and HLA in healthy donors. General study points: Being indistinguishable, some V segments were excluded, TRBV6-2 and TRBV6-3 among them.

The V end was cut by 5 bases, the J end by 8 bases, with 18 bases between. The CDR3 has 15 residues. Germline-derived CDR1 and CDR2 are SGHTA and FQGTGA. 60 Vbeta and 13 Jbeta primers were used in PCR. Per the authors' pipeline: The authors later counted about 80 million unique TCR beta chains, 9.5 million to 13 million of them shared. Some clones are missing from TCRdb's copy, which holds only in-frame ones; the method was immunoSEQ multiplex PCR. D and trimming were read from the DNA, whereas the V and J calls and clone size are those reported in that table. The sample lists some 240,000 clones, about 72% occurring once. Remarks on this clone: The antigen is undetermined.

This clonotype was obtained from a male donor in good health and CMV-seronegative. The rearrangement uses TRBV7-3 and TRBJ2-2; weak D call: TRBD2 (7 bases). The specimen was PBMCs. In nucleotides, the CDR3 is TGTGCCAGCAGCCCTAAATCGGGGGGCAGAGGGGAGCTGTTTTTT. It specifies CASSPKSGGRGELFF.